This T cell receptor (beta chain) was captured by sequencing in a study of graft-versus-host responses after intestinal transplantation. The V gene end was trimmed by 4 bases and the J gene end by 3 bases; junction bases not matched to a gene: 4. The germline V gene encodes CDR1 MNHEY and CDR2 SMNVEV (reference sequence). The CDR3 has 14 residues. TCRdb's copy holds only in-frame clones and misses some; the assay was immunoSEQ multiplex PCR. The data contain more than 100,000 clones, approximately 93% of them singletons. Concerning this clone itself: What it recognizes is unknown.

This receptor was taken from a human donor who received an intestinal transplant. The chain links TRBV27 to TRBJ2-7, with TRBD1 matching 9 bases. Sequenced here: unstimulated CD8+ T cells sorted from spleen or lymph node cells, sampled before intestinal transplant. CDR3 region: CASSSGQGIYEQYF. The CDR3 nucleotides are TGTGCCAGCAGTTCGGGACAGGGTATCTACGAGCAGTACTTC.